This entry features one TCR beta chain sequence. The entry originates in a study of blood T cell repertoires in COVID-19. Study as a whole: Sites in the United States, Italy and Spain provided acute and convalescent COVID-19 samples.

Repertoires were generated with immunoSEQ multiplex PCR, while TCRdb's copy carries only in-frame clones and drops some. The table includes over 150,000 clones, about 85% detected once. The germline CDR1 and CDR2 sequences are LNHNV and YYDKDF (reference sequence). The CDR3 loop spans 17 amino acids. Trimming at V came to 0 bases and at J to 3 bases, leaving 5 bases not matched to a gene. This chain links TRBV15 with TRBJ2-3; 11 bases fit TRBD2. Sequenced input: peripheral blood. The source is a man aged 40-49 years with acute or convalescent COVID-19. CDR3 sequence reads: CATSRETSGVQTDTQYF. CDR3 in DNA: TGTGCCACCAGCAGAGAGACTAGCGGGGTCCAAACAGATACGCAGTATTTT. Together with reference TRBV15 and TRBJ2-3, the CDR3 gives the full variable domain: DAMVIQNPRYQVTQFGKPVTLSCSQTLNHNVMYWYQQKSSQAPKLLFHYYDKDFNNEADTPDNFQSRRPNTSFCFLDIRSPGLGDTAMYLCATSRETSGVQTDTQYFGPGTRLTVL.